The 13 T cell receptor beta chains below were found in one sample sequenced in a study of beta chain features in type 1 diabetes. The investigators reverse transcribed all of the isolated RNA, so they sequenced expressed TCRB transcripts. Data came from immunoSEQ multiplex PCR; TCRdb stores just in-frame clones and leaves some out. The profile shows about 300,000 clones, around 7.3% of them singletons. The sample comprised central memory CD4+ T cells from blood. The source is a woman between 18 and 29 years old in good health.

The CDR3: CASSKQDLSNQPQHF. In nucleotides, the CDR3 is TGTGCCAGCAGTAAACAAGACCTTAGCAATCAGCCCCAGCATTTT. This chain links TRBV2 with TRBJ1-5, with unresolved D. The CDR3 loop spans 15 amino acids. Germline lookup yields CDR1 SNHLY and CDR2 FYNNEI. With 5 bases removed from V and 0 bases from J, the gap between germline ends came to 11 bases.

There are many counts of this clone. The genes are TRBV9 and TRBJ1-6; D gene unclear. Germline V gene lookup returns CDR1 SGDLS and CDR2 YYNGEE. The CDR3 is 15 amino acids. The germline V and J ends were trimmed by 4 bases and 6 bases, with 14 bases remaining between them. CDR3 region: CASSPHSGINSPLHF. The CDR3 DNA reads TGTGCCAGCAGCCCACATAGCGGAATTAATTCACCCCTCCACTTT.

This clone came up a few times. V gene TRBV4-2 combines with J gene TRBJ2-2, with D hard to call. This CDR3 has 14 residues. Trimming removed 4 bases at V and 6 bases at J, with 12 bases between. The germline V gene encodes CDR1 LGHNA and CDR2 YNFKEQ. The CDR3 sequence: CASSRRRYSGELFF. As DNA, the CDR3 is TGTGCCAGCAGCCGAAGACGGTACTCCGGGGAGCTGTTTTTT.

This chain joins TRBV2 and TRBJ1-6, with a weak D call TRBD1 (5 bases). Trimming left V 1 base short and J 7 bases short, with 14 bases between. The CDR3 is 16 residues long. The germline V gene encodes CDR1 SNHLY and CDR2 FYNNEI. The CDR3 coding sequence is TGTGCCAGCAGTGAAGGTCAGGGTTCCGGGAATTCACCCCTCCACTTT. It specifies CASSEGQGSGNSPLHF.

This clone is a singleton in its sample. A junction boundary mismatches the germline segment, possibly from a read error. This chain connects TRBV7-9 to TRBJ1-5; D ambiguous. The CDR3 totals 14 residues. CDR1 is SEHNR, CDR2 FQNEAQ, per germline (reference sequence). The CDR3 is CASSQDLWNQPQHF. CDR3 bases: TGCGCCAGCAGCCAAGATCTATGGAATCAGCCCCAGCATTTT. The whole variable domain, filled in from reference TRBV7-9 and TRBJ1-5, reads DTGVSQNPRHKITKRGQNVTFRCDPISEHNRLYWYRQTLGQGPEFLTYFQNEAQLEKSRLLSDRFSAERPKGSFSTLEIQRTEQGDSAMYLCASSQDLWNQPQHFGDGTRLSIL.

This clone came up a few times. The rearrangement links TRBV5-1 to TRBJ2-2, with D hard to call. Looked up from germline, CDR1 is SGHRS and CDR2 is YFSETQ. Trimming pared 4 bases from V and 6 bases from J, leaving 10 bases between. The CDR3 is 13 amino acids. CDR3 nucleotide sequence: TGCGCCAGCAGCGTCCAGACCCCCGGGGAGCTGTTTTTT. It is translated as CASSVQTPGELFF.

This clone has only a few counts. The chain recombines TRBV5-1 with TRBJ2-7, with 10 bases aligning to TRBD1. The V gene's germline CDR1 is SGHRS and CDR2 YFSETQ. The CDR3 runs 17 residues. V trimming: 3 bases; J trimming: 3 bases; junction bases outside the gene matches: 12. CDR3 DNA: TGCGCCAGCAGCTCAGGACCCGGGACAGGGGACCTCTACGAGCAGTACTTC. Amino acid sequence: CASSSGPGTGDLYEQYF.

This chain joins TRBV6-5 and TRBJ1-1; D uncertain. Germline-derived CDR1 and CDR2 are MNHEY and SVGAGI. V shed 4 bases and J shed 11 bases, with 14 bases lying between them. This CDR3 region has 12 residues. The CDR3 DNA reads TGTGCCAGCAGTTCTCGCTTGAATCAGGCTTTCTTT. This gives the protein CASSSRLNQAFF.

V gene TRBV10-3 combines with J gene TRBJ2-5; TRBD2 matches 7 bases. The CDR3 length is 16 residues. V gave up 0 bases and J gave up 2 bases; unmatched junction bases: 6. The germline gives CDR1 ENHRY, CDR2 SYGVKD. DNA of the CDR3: TGTGCCATCAGTGAGTCGGTAGTAGCGGGTCAAGAGACCCAGTACTTC. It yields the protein CAISESVVAGQETQYF.

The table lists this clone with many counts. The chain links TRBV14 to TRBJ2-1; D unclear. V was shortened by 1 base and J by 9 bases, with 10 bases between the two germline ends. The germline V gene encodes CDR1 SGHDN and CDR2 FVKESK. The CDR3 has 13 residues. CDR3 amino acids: CASSQVGPGEQFF. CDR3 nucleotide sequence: TGTGCCAGCAGCCAAGTAGGGCCAGGTGAGCAGTTCTTC.

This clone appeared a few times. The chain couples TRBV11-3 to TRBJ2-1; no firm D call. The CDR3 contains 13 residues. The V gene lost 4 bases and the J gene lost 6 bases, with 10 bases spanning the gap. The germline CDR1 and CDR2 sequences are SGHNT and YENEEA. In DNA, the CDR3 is TGTGCCAGCAGCTCCCCTTCCAGCAATGAGCAGTTCTTC. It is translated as CASSSPSSNEQFF.

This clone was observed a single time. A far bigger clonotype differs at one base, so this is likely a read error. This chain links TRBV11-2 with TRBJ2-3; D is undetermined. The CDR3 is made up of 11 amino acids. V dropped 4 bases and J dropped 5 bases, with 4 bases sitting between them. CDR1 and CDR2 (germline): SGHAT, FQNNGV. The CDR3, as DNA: TGTGCCAGCAGCTCGAGAGATACGCAGTATTTT. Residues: CASSSRDTQYF.

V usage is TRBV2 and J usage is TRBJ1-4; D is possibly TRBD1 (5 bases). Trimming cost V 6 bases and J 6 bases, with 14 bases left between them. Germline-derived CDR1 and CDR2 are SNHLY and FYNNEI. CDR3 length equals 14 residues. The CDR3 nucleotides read TGTGCCAGCAGCCCTCAGAGGGACCATGAAAAACTGTTTTTT. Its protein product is CASSPQRDHEKLFF.